This section outlines one TCR beta chain sequence together with its context. Starting 14 to 28 days after autologous transplant, ipilimumab 1 mg/kg was given. The data are from a study of ipilimumab plus nivolumab after autologous stem cell transplantation. CDR3 length: 13 amino acids. Trimming cost V 3 bases and J 6 bases, with 9 bases left between them. CDR1 SGHTA and CDR2 FQGTGA come from the germline V gene. Assay: immunoSEQ multiplex PCR; the TCRdb copy retains only in-frame clones and omits some. In the table there are some 40,000 clones, 80% to 95% of which are singletons. This receptor was obtained from a male donor with multiple myeloma. The V and J genes are TRBV7-3 and TRBJ2-1; D not resolved. The sample consisted of PBMCs, taken in a trial of ipilimumab plus nivolumab as post-transplant consolidation. The CDR3 sequence is CASSFPESNEQFF. CDR3 in DNA: TGTGCCAGCAGCTTCCCAGAATCCAATGAGCAGTTCTTC.